The present T cell receptor beta chain was sequenced within a study of regulatory T cells in long-lasting Graves disease. Study-wide findings and caveats: The TCR repertoire of persistent Graves' patients was less diverse than that of newly diagnosed ones.

This clonotype was detected many times. Its antigen remains unknown. V gave up 6 bases and J gave up 3 bases, with 14 bases separating them. The CDR3 sequence is 14 residues long. Germline lookup yields CDR1 MNHNS and CDR2 SASEGT. Documented time point: newly diagnosed GD, antithyroid drugs for less than 3 months. Making the TCR library involved RNA that had been extracted from PBMCs. Construction of the TCR beta libraries employed iRepertoire HTBI primers in conjunction with Arm-PCR of CDR3 regions. MiXCR, applied by TCRdb to the multiplex PCR reads, yields one record per CDR3 protein. The data hold about 400,000 distinct CDR3 sequences, with around 15% observed a single time.

This sequence originates from a female donor with Graves disease. This specimen consisted of peripheral blood mononuclear cells (PBMCs), obtained at new diagnosis, from a patient treated with antithyroid drugs. The V and J genes are TRBV6-1 and TRBJ1-1; maybe TRBD1 (6 bases). This chain's CDR3 is CASRAHRDDTEAFF. CDR3 coding DNA: TGTGCCAGCAGAGCACACAGGGATGACACTGAAGCTTTCTTT.